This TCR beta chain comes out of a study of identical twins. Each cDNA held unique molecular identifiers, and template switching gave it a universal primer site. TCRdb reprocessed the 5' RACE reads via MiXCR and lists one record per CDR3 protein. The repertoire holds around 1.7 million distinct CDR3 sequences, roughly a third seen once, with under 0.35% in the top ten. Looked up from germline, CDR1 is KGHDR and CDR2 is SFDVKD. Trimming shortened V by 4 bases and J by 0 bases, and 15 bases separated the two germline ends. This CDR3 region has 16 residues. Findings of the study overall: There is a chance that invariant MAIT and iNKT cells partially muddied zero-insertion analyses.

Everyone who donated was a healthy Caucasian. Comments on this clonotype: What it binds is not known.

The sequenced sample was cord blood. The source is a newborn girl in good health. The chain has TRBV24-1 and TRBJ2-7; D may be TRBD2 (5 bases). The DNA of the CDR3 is TGTGCCACCAGTGACCTTGAGCGGACGAGCTCCTACGAGCAGTACTTC. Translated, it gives CATSDLERTSSYEQYF.